This T cell receptor (beta chain) was sequenced during a study of response to subunit inactivated influenza vaccine. Study-level results: Authors suggested few new T cells are recruited by each seasonal influenza vaccination.

This clonotype was detected a few times. Its matching antigen is unknown. TCRdb independently ran MiXCR on the RT-PCR reads; one entry per CDR3 protein. The sample shows roughly 790,000 distinct CDR3 sequences, over 20% of them seen only once. This CDR3 comprises 15 residues. The V segment lost 0 bases and the J segment 1 base; nucleotides outside the gene matches: 0. CDR1 SGDLS and CDR2 YYNGEE come from the germline V gene. The chain employs TRBV9 and TRBJ2-3; 9 nucleotides match TRBD2. This receptor was identified in a man aged 50 or older who received an inactivated influenza vaccine. Sequences were derived from PBMCs from blood, sampled around 5 days after vaccination. The CDR3 DNA reads as TGTGCCAGCAGCGTAGAGCGGGGGGGCACAGATACGCAGTATTTT. It codes for CASSVERGGTDTQYF.